Below, 21 T cell receptor beta chains from the same sample are listed, as sequenced in a study of blood T cell repertoires in COVID-19. Profiling relied on immunoSEQ multiplex PCR, and the TCRdb table lists in-frame clones only, not all of them. This table holds around 270,000 clones, about 89% found once. Sequenced: peripheral blood. The receptor set was obtained from a man aged 25-45 years with acute or convalescent COVID-19.

J is TRBJ2-5 and V is TRBV28; the D gene is possibly TRBD2 (5 bases). The V and J ends lost 2 bases and 5 bases respectively, with 18 bases between them. The CDR3 consists of 16 residues. Germline assignment: CDR1 MDHEN and CDR2 SYDVKM. The DNA of the CDR3 is TGTGCCAGCAGTTTACCAGCCCTGAGGAGGTACGAGACCCAGTACTTC. Protein product: CASSLPALRRYETQYF.

This clone was picked up one time. V usage is TRBV5-1 and J usage is TRBJ2-1; D call uncertain. V lost 3 bases to trimming and J lost 0 bases, with 13 bases between them. Looked up from germline, CDR1 is SGHRS and CDR2 is YFSETQ. This CDR3 has 16 amino acids. The CDR3 DNA reads TGCGCCAGCAGCTCCATCTACCGGAGCTCCTACAATGAGCAGTTCTTC. Amino acid sequence: CASSSIYRSSYNEQFF.

The chain combines TRBV6-5 with TRBJ1-3; no clear D gene. The CDR3 length is 13 residues. V was shortened by 7 bases and J by 4 bases, with 11 bases between the two germline ends. Germline V lookup: CDR1 MNHEY, CDR2 SVGAGI. CDR3 region: CASMRELGNTIYF. Here the CDR3 DNA reads TGTGCCAGCATGAGGGAGCTGGGAAACACCATATATTTT.

CDR3 nucleotide sequence: TGTGCCAGCAGCCGTAGACAGGGAGACACTGAAGCTTTCTTT. This translates into CASSRRQGDTEAFF. V is TRBV7-9 and J is TRBJ1-1; 7 bases map to TRBD1. Germline CDR1 SEHNR, CDR2 FQNEAQ (reference sequence). CDR3 length equals 14 residues. Germline trimming cut 5 bases from V and 3 bases from J; bases unmatched to any gene: 6.

V gene TRBV5-1 combines with J gene TRBJ2-3; TRBD2 aligns across 9 bases. V shed 1 base and J 0 bases; nucleotides not matched to a gene: 12. CDR1 is SGHRS, CDR2 YFSETQ, per germline. This CDR3 region has 19 residues. As DNA, the CDR3 is TGCGCCAGCAGCTTGCTCGTGGTTGGGCTAGCGGGGAGCACAGATACGCAGTATTTT. It translates to CASSLLVVGLAGSTDTQYF.

J is TRBJ1-1 and V is TRBV7-2; D possibly corresponds to TRBD1 (5 bases). This CDR3 spans 14 amino acids. CDR1 SGHTA and CDR2 FQGNSA come from the germline V gene. Trimming shortened V by 1 base and J by 10 bases, and 16 bases separated the two germline ends. CDR3: CASSLVLREGRAFF. The CDR3 DNA is TGTGCCAGCAGCTTAGTCTTGAGGGAGGGGAGAGCTTTCTTT.

The chain uses TRBV5-1 and TRBJ1-6, with D perhaps matching TRBD1 (5 bases). Germline CDR1 is SGHRS and CDR2 is YFSETQ. V gave up 7 bases and J gave up 7 bases, with 18 bases separating them. The CDR3 totals 15 residues. Here the CDR3 reads CASAPLPGYNSPLHF. Here the CDR3 DNA reads TGCGCCAGCGCACCCCTCCCAGGGTACAATTCACCCCTCCACTTT.

The chain is built from TRBV18 and TRBJ2-5; D might be TRBD1 (6 bases). The germline V and J ends were trimmed by 4 bases and 4 bases, with 16 bases remaining between them. Germline V gives CDR1 KGHSH, CDR2 LQKENI. The CDR3 length is 15 residues. CDR3 sequence: CASSLSQGRGETQYF. CDR3 nucleotide sequence: TGTGCCAGCTCACTCTCCCAGGGGCGAGGAGAGACCCAGTACTTC.

V and J are TRBV30 and TRBJ1-2; D may be TRBD1 (6 bases). The germline gives CDR1 GTSNPN, CDR2 SVGIG (reference sequence). Trimming took 8 bases from V and 6 from J, leaving 16 bases between them. The CDR3 length is 12 residues. CDR3 sequence: CARELGHHGYTF. In nucleotides, the CDR3 is TGTGCCCGAGAACTGGGACATCATGGCTACACCTTC. Looking up the rest from reference TRBV30 and TRBJ1-2 gives the full variable domain: SQTIHQWPATLVQPVGSPLSLECTVEGTSNPNLYWYRQAAGRGLQLLFYSVGIGQISSEVPQNLSASRPQDRQFILSSKKLLLSDSGFYLCARELGHHGYTFGSGTRLTVV.

In its sample, this clone was seen once. This sequence joins TRBV27 and TRBJ2-7; 7 bases fit TRBD2. With 5 bases clipped from V and 9 bases from J, the junction kept 16 bases outside the gene matches. CDR1 is MNHEY and CDR2 is SMNVEV in the germline V gene (reference sequence). This CDR3 has 15 amino acids. This chain's CDR3 is CASSPHGIAGSGQYF. The CDR3 region has the DNA TGTGCCAGCAGTCCCCACGGAATAGCGGGCTCCGGGCAGTACTTC.

For this clone: Given a much more abundant clone one base away, this may be a read error. The rearrangement joins TRBV27 to TRBJ2-1, with 8 bases that match TRBD2. CDR3 length: 15 amino acids. Trimming took 4 bases from V and 0 from J; bases not matched to a gene: 2. Germline lookup yields CDR1 MNHEY and CDR2 SMNVEV (reference sequence). The CDR3 region has the DNA TGTGCCAGCAGTTATCTAGCGGGCTCCTACAATGAGCAGTTCTTC. Encoded protein: CASSYLAGSYNEQFF.

The chain carries TRBV4-1 and TRBJ1-2; the D gene is possibly TRBD1 (6 bases). There are 15 residues in the CDR3. The germline V gene encodes CDR1 MGHRA and CDR2 YSYEKL. Trimming removed 2 bases at V and 2 bases at J, with 12 bases between. The CDR3 here is CASSQFGQPNYGYTF. CDR3 DNA sequence: TGCGCCAGCAGCCAATTTGGACAGCCAAACTATGGCTACACCTTC.

The chain combines TRBV3-1 (or the pseudogene TRBV3-2) with TRBJ1-2, with D unresolved. The CDR3 loop spans 13 amino acids. Trimming cost V 2 bases and J 4 bases, with 8 bases left between them. Per the germline V gene, CDR1 is LGHDT and CDR2 is YNNKEL (reference sequence). The CDR3 DNA reads TGTGCCAGCAGCCAATTAAGTAGCTATGGCTACACCTTC. Translated, it gives CASSQLSSYGYTF.

V and J are TRBV3-1 (or the pseudogene TRBV3-2) and TRBJ1-6; D possibly corresponds to TRBD1 (6 bases). The CDR3 covers 16 residues. Looked up from germline, CDR1 is LGHDT and CDR2 is YNNKEL (reference sequence). The germline V and J ends were trimmed by 0 bases and 7 bases, with 13 bases remaining between them. The CDR3 is CASSQEVIQGNSPLHF. CDR3 bases: TGTGCCAGCAGCCAAGAGGTTATACAGGGAAATTCACCCCTCCACTTT.

The CDR3, as DNA: TGCGCCAGCAGCTCAGATGGGACAGCCGGGAGCAAAAACATTCAGTACTTC. Its protein is CASSSDGTAGSKNIQYF. The V and J genes are TRBV5-1 and TRBJ2-4; D perhaps matches TRBD1 (7 bases). The length of the CDR3 is 17 residues. V was trimmed by 3 bases and J by 3 bases, leaving 19 bases between them. The germline CDR1 and CDR2 sequences are SGHRS and YFSETQ.

Here the CDR3 DNA reads TGCGCCAGCAGCCAAGGCGCGGGGGGGTACGAGCAGTACTTC. This encodes CASSQGAGGYEQYF. This chain joins TRBV4-1 and TRBJ2-7, with 9 bases matching TRBD2. The CDR3 runs 14 residues. The V gene's germline CDR1 is MGHRA and CDR2 YSYEKL. The trim removed 1 base at V and 4 bases at J, leaving 2 bases unmatched.

This chain uses TRBV7-9 with TRBJ1-2; 8 nucleotides match TRBD1. J gave up 0 bases and V 3 bases, and 6 bases lay outside the gene matches. Germline CDR1 and CDR2: SEHNR and FQNEAQ (reference sequence). The length of the CDR3 is 16 residues. CDR3 amino acids: CASSFPGQVSNYGYTF. CDR3 sequence (DNA): TGTGCCAGCAGCTTTCCGGGACAGGTATCTAACTATGGCTACACCTTC.

The sample holds one count of this clone. CDR3 in amino acids: CASSFPPGEQYF. CDR3 nucleotides: TGCGCCAGCAGCTTCCCGCCCGGCGAGCAGTACTTC. V and J are TRBV5-1 and TRBJ2-7; D is unresolved. This CDR3 is 12 amino acids long. The V and J ends lost 2 bases and 6 bases respectively, with 9 bases between them. Germline CDR1 and CDR2: SGHRS and YFSETQ.

CDR3 nucleotide sequence: TGCGCCAGCAGCCTGTCAGGGGGCCCCAATGAGCAGTTCTTC. This gives the protein CASSLSGGPNEQFF. The rearrangement uses TRBV5-1 and TRBJ2-1; 8 bases align to TRBD1. V was clipped by 4 bases and J by 6 bases; unmatched bases: 6. Germline values: CDR1 SGHRS, CDR2 YFSETQ. The CDR3 runs 14 residues.

The rearrangement joins TRBV21-1 to TRBJ1-5; TRBD1, the D gene given by the table, was not confirmed from the DNA. TRBV21-1 has pseudogene status. This CDR3 has 14 amino acids. CDR3 DNA: TGTGCCAGCAACAGGGCAGGGGTCGGTCAGCCCCAGCATTTT. This translates into CASNRAGVGQPQHF.

The chain combines TRBV28 with TRBJ1-3; 7 bases are shared with TRBD1. Trimming at V came to 6 bases and at J to 0 bases, leaving 11 bases not matched to a gene. This CDR3 has 17 amino acids. Germline CDR1 MDHEN, CDR2 SYDVKM. CDR3 residues: CASSPLGQPFSGNTIYF. CDR3 in DNA: TGTGCCAGCAGCCCCCTGGGACAGCCGTTCTCTGGAAACACCATATATTTT.